Presented here are 17 T cell receptor beta chains from one specimen sequenced in a study of OX40 agonist ivuxolimab in advanced cancers. Sequenced by immunoSEQ multiplex PCR; TCRdb stores in-frame clones only, minus some. The data show roughly 60,000 clones, approximately 81% seen once. Sequenced here: CD4+ or CD8+ T cells sorted from blood, sampled in a trial of the OX40 agonist ivuxolimab. These receptors originate from an adult with an advanced solid tumor such as melanoma, head and neck, liver or kidney cancer.

The V gene is TRBV6-5, the J gene TRBJ2-5, with a weak D call TRBD2 (7 bases). The germline V and J ends were trimmed by 5 bases and 3 bases, with 10 bases remaining between them. This CDR3 contains 13 residues. CDR1 and CDR2 (germline): MNHEY, SVGAGI. CDR3 sequence reads: CASSEGGEETQYF. As DNA, the CDR3 is TGTGCCAGCAGTGAGGGGGGGGAAGAGACCCAGTACTTC.

The chain joins TRBV28 to TRBJ2-7, with TRBD1 matching 11 bases. Germline CDR1 and CDR2: MDHEN and SYDVKM. This CDR3 comprises 15 residues. After removal of 4 bases from V and 6 bases from J, the junction contained 8 bases not matched to a gene. CDR3 DNA: TGTGCCAGCAGTTCACGGACAGGGGGCCGGCTCGAGCAGTACTTC. Translation gives CASSSRTGGRLEQYF.

This clone was seen more than once but under ten times. The chain is built from TRBV5-6 and TRBJ1-4; 7 bases are a match to TRBD1. V was pared by 4 bases and J by 5 bases, with 8 bases of the junction left unmatched. CDR3 size: 15 residues. Per germline, CDR1 SGHDT and CDR2 YYEEEE. CDR3 amino acids: CASSVVGTANEKLFF. CDR3 in DNA: TGTGCCAGCAGCGTCGTAGGGACAGCGAATGAAAAACTGTTTTTT.

This sequence joins TRBV28 and TRBJ2-6, with 10 bases identical to TRBD1. The CDR3 length is 17 residues. V gave up 3 bases and J gave up 2 bases; unmatched junction bases: 4. Germline CDR1 MDHEN, CDR2 SYDVKM. CDR3 amino acids: CASSFDRGLTGANVLTF. DNA of the CDR3: TGTGCCAGCAGTTTTGACAGGGGGCTGACTGGGGCCAACGTCCTGACTTTC.

The J gene is TRBJ1-2, the V gene TRBV28, with TRBD1 as a possible D gene (5 bases). The V end was cut by 6 bases, the J end by 0 bases, with 8 bases between. Germline V lookup: CDR1 MDHEN, CDR2 SYDVKM. This CDR3 is built from 13 residues. CDR3 DNA sequence: TGTGCCAGCAGCGGGGCGGCTAACTATGGCTACACCTTC. Protein product: CASSGAANYGYTF.

V and J are TRBV18 and TRBJ1-2; D is undetermined. The ends were cut back, 5 bases at V and 4 bases at J, with 11 bases in the middle. There are 13 residues in the CDR3. The germline V gene has CDR1 KGHSH and CDR2 LQKENI. DNA of the CDR3: TGTGCCAGCTCATCTTCAACTTCCTATGGCTACACCTTC. Protein product: CASSSSTSYGYTF.

The V and J genes are TRBV6-5 and TRBJ1-2, with 7 bases that match TRBD1. CDR1 MNHEY and CDR2 SVGAGI come from the germline V gene. The CDR3 consists of 13 residues. The V and J ends lost 6 bases and 4 bases, in that order; junction bases with no gene match: 5. The CDR3 loop reads CASRRGQAYGYTF. DNA of the CDR3: TGTGCCAGCAGGAGAGGACAGGCCTATGGCTACACCTTC.

The chain carries TRBV18 and TRBJ2-5, with 10 bases that match TRBD2. V lost 3 bases, J lost 5 bases, and 9 bases stayed unmatched. The CDR3 is made up of 16 amino acids. The germline V gene has CDR1 KGHSH and CDR2 LQKENI. The CDR3: CASSPGSSGSRETQYF. CDR3 bases: TGTGCCAGCTCACCGGGATCTAGCGGGAGTAGGGAGACCCAGTACTTC.

This clone was counted a single time. The V and J genes are TRBV28 and TRBJ2-7; the match to TRBD2 covers 12 bases. V lost 5 bases to trimming and J lost 2 bases; unmatched junction nucleotides: 4. The CDR3 is made up of 15 amino acids. Germline V gene data show CDR1 as MDHEN and CDR2 as SYDVKM. The CDR3 DNA follows: TGTGCCAGCAGTAAACTAGCGGGAGGACCCTACGAGCAGTACTTC. This sequence encodes CASSKLAGGPYEQYF. Combining the CDR3 with reference TRBV28 and TRBJ2-7 gives the whole variable domain DVKVTQSSRYLVKRTGEKVFLECVQDMDHENMFWYRQDPGLGLRLIYFSYDVKMKEKGDIPEGYSVSREKKERFSLILESASTNQTSMYLCASSKLAGGPYEQYFGPGTRLTVT.

V and J are TRBV6-6 and TRBJ1-1; D not certain. Germline V CDR1 and CDR2: MNHNY, SVGAGI (reference sequence). The CDR3 has 12 residues. Trimming removed 2 bases at V and 4 bases at J, with 5 bases between. Here the CDR3 DNA reads TGTGCCAGCAGTTACGAATCCACTGAAGCTTTCTTT. Residues: CASSYESTEAFF.

The genes are TRBV19 and TRBJ1-1, with 10 bases matching TRBD1. The V gene end was trimmed by 9 bases and the J gene end by 2 bases; junction bases not matched to a gene: 6. There are 14 residues in the CDR3. CDR1 and CDR2 from the germline V gene are LNHDA and SQIVND (reference sequence). CDR3 bases: TGTGCCAGCGACAGGGGGCGGGTAAACACTGAAGCTTTCTTT. Its translation: CASDRGRVNTEAFF.

This chain joins TRBV30 and TRBJ1-2; 7 positions agree with TRBD1. Germline V lookup: CDR1 GTSNPN, CDR2 SVGIG (reference sequence). J lost 1 base, V lost 3 bases, and 5 bases had no gene match. The CDR3 covers 14 residues. The CDR3 is CAWSTTGVNYGYTF. In nucleotides, the CDR3 is TGTGCCTGGAGCACTACAGGGGTTAACTATGGCTACACCTTC.

The V call is TRBV7-6, the J call TRBJ2-5; 7 bases line up with TRBD1. CDR1 and CDR2 from the germline V gene are SGHVS and FNYEAQ. This CDR3 is 14 amino acids long. V shed 1 base, J shed 5 bases, and the junction held 4 bases outside the gene matches. CDR3 DNA: TGTGCCAGCAGCTTAGAAGGCAGGGGGGAGACCCAGTACTTC. Amino acid sequence: CASSLEGRGETQYF.

The chain has TRBV7-8 and TRBJ1-2; the match to TRBD1 covers 7 bases. CDR1 is SGHVS, CDR2 FQNEAQ, per germline. The CDR3 length is 15 residues. Trimming cost V 5 bases and J 8 bases; bases outside gene matches: 14. The CDR3 reads CASSPRVTGIEGYTF. CDR3 nucleotides: TGTGCCAGCAGCCCCCGAGTGACAGGGATCGAGGGCTACACCTTC.

This clone was counted once. The chain has TRBV12-5 and TRBJ1-4; no clear D. Germline V gene sequence: CDR1 LGHNT, CDR2 FRNRAP. This CDR3 is 16 amino acids long. V lost 6 bases to trimming and J lost 6 bases, with 20 bases between them. The CDR3 bases are TGTGCTAGTGGCCCTGTAAAGGGAGGCACGGATGAAAAACTGTTTTTT. Its translation: CASGPVKGGTDEKLFF. Supplemented by reference TRBV12-5 and TRBJ1-4, the full variable domain reads DARVTQTPRHKVTEMGQEVTMRCQPILGHNTVFWYRQTMMQGLELLAYFRNRAPLDDSGMPKDRFSAEMPDATLATLKIQPSEPRDSAVYFCASGPVKGGTDEKLFFGSGTQLSVL.

This clone was observed a single time. The chain is built from TRBV19 and TRBJ1-2; possible D gene TRBD1, 5 bases. From germline, CDR1 is LNHDA and CDR2 SQIVND (reference sequence). V lost 0 bases and J 8 bases, leaving 7 bases between the germline ends. This CDR3 spans 12 amino acids. The CDR3 DNA reads TGTGCCAGTAGTATAGAAGGGGCCGGCTACACCTTC. Amino acid sequence: CASSIEGAGYTF.

The CDR3 DNA is TGTGCCAGCAGTTTGGGACAGACACAAGAGACCCAGTACTTC. Its translation: CASSLGQTQETQYF. The chain uses TRBV28 and TRBJ2-5; the match to TRBD1 covers 7 bases. Germline V CDR1 and CDR2: MDHEN, SYDVKM. The CDR3 runs to 14 residues. After removal of 3 bases from V and 2 bases from J, the junction contained 3 bases not matched to a gene.